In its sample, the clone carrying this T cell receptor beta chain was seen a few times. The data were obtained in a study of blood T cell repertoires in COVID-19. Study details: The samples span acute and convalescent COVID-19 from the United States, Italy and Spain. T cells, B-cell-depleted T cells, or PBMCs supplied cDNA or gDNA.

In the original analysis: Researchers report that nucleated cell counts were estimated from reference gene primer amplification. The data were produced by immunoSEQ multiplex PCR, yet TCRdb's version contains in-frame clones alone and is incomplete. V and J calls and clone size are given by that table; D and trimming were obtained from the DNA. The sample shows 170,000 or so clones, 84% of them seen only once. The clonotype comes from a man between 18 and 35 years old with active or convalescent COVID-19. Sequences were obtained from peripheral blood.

The CDR3 coding sequence is TGTGCCAGCAGCGCGATCCCTAGGGGAAACACTGAAGCTTTCTTT. Encoded protein: CASSAIPRGNTEAFF. The chain has TRBV9 and TRBJ1-1, with D perhaps matching TRBD1 (5 bases). V lost 3 bases and J 2 bases, leaving 14 bases between the germline ends. The CDR3 length is 15 residues. Germline CDR1 is SGDLS and CDR2 is YYNGEE.